The following is a T cell receptor beta chain sequence with its context. The antigen is not known. TCR templates numbering some 10^5 were assayed per sample. Produced via immunoSEQ multiplex PCR; TCRdb's table is partial and in-frame only. The sample lists about 91,000 clones, over 85% occurring once. This sample was included in a study of siplizumab effects on memory and regulatory T cells. Regarding the study as a whole: Naive-or-memory phenotypes were unassignable for roughly 75-95% of proliferating CD4+ or CD8+ clones. Left unconfirmed was the suppressive function of proliferating Tregs from siplizumab cultures. Some alloreactive sequences were traceable to unstimulated CD4+ memory cells, and siplizumab significantly reduced them.

V lost 4 bases and J lost 4, with 14 bases in between. Germline loops: CDR1 SGDLS, CDR2 YYNGEE. This CDR3 region has 15 residues. The sequence was obtained from a human donor in good health. The V gene is TRBV9, the J gene TRBJ2-2, with D tentatively TRBD2 (6 bases). The sequenced sample was CD8+ T cells sorted from blood. CDR3 coding DNA: TGTGCCAGCAGCAGGGTAGCGGACCTCACCGGGGAGCTGTTTTTT. Protein product: CASSRVADLTGELFF.